This T cell receptor beta chain came from a study of cytomegalovirus exposure and HLA in healthy donors. Researchers ran the PCR with 60 Vbeta and 13 Jbeta primers. Source study methods: Later work found 74 million or so unique TCR beta chains, with roughly 11 million shared. TCRdb's copy holds only in-frame clones and misses some; the assay was immunoSEQ multiplex PCR. The V and J calls and the clone size are those of that table, but D and trimming were determined from the DNA. The sample yields some 130,000 clones, roughly 78% seen once. This clone was observed a handful of times. The CDR3 contains 13 residues. Deletions cut 2 bases from V and 4 bases from J, with 9 bases between. Germline assignment: CDR1 SEHNR and CDR2 FQNEAQ (reference sequence).

The V call is TRBV7-9, the J call TRBJ2-7; D is uncertain. The specimen was PBMCs. The source is a man younger than 45 in good health and CMV-seronegative. The CDR3 coding sequence is TGTGCCAGCAGCTTAACCCCGAGTTACGAGCAGTACTTC. Its protein product is CASSLTPSYEQYF.